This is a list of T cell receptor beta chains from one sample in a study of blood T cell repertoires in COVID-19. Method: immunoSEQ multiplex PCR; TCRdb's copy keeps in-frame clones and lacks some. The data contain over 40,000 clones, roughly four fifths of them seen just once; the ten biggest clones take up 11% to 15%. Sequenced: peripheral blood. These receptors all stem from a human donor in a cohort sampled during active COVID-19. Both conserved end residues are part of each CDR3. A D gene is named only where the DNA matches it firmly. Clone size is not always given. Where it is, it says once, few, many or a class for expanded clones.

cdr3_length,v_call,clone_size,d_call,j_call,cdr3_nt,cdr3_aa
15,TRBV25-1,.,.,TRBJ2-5,TGTGCCAGCAGTGCCTGGGGGGGCAGGGAAGAGACCCAGTACTTC,CASSAWGGREETQYF
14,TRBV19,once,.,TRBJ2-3,TGTGCCAGTAGCCCGACAGCTAGCACAGATACGCAGTATTTT,CASSPTASTDTQYF
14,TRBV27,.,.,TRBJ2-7,TGTGCCAGCAGGGCCTCGACGGGTTCCTACGAGCAGTACTTC,CASRASTGSYEQYF
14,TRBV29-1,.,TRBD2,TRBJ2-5,TGCAGCGTTGCCAGCGGGGGGGCCTTGGAGACCCAGTACTTC,CSVASGGALETQYF
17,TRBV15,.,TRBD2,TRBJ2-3,TGTGCCACCAGCAGAGATCTACTAGCGGGGGGGCTGGATACGCAGTATTTT,CATSRDLLAGGLDTQYF
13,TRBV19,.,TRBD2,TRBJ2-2,TGTGCCAGTAACGTAGCGGGCACCGGGGAGCTGTTTTTT,CASNVAGTGELFF
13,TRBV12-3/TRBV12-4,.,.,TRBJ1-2,TGTGCCAGCAGTTTAGGTGACTCCTATGGCTACACCTTC,CASSLGDSYGYTF
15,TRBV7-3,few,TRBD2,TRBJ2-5,TGTGCCAGCAGCCTTTCTCCTAGCGGTTGGGGGACCCAGTACTTC,CASSLSPSGWGTQYF
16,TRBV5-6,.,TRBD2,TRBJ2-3,TGTGCCAGCAGCCTCCGAAGCGGGGGGGGCACAGATACGCAGTATTTT,CASSLRSGGGTDTQYF
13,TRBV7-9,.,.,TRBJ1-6,TGTGCCAGCAGCACAGGGTCCAATTCACCCCTCCACTTT,CASSTGSNSPLHF
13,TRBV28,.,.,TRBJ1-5,TGTGCCAGCAGTACAGAACCGAATCAGCCCCAGCATTTT,CASSTEPNQPQHF
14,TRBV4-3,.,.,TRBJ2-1,TGCGCCAGCAGCCAAGCTCCCCCCGGCAATGAGCAGTTCTTC,CASSQAPPGNEQFF
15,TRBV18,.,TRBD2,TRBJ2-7,TGTGCCAGCTCACCCCTAGCGGAGACCTCCTACGAGCAGTACTTC,CASSPLAETSYEQYF
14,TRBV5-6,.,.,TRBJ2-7,TGTGCCAGCAGCTTGGTTTCAGGGTGGGACGAGCAGTACTTC,CASSLVSGWDEQYF
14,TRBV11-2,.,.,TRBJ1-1,TGTGCCAGCAGCTTAGGGAGACTGAACACTGAAGCTTTCTTT,CASSLGRLNTEAFF
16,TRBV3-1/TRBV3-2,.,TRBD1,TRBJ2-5,TGTGCCAGCAGCCAAGATCAACCGACAGGGGGAGAGACCCAGTACTTC,CASSQDQPTGGETQYF
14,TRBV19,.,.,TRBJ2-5,TGTGCCAGTAGTAGGAACAGCTTTGGGGAGACCCAGTACTTC,CASSRNSFGETQYF
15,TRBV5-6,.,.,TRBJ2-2,TGTGCCAGCAGGCTTGGAGGGGCAGACACCGGGGAGCTGTTTTTT,CASRLGGADTGELFF
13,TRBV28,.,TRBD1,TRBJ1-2,TGTGCCAGCAACACAGGGGGTCCATATGGCTACACCTTC,CASNTGGPYGYTF
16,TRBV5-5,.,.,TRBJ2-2,TGTGCCAGCAGCTTTAATACAGCCGCGAACACCGGGGAGCTGTTTTTT,CASSFNTAANTGELFF
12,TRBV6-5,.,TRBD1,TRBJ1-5,TGTGCCAGCAGACAGGGGAACCAGCCCCAGCATTTT,CASRQGNQPQHF
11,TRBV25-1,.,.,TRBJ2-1,TGTGCCAGCAGTGCAGGGGGGACGCAGTTCTTC,CASSAGGTQFF
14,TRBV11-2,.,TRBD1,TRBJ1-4,TGTGCCAGCAGCTCCTGGGACAGGGTGGAAAAACTGTTTTTT,CASSSWDRVEKLFF
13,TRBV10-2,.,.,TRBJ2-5,TGCGCCAGCAGTCGCGGGGCTCAAGAGACCCAGTACTTC,CASSRGAQETQYF
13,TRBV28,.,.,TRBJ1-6,TGTGCCAGCAGTTTAGACAGGTGGCCACCCCTCCACTTT,CASSLDRWPPLHF
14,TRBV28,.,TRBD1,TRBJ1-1,TGTGCCAGCGCGACAGGGCCGGTAGTCACTGAAGCTTTCTTT,CASATGPVVTEAFF
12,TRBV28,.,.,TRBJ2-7,TGTGCCAGCTTACGGACAGCCTCCGAGCAGTACTTC,CASLRTASEQYF
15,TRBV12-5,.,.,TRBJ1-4,TGTGCTAGTGGTTCGGGTCTCGGGTTTAATGAAAAACTGTTTTTT,CASGSGLGFNEKLFF
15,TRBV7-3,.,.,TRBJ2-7,TGTGCCAGCAGCCTGGGGGGCGGGGGTTCCTACGAGCAGTACTTC,CASSLGGGGSYEQYF
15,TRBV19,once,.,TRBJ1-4,TGTGCCAGTACCCAGGCGGGGAGGTCTAATGAAAAACTGTTTTTT,CASTQAGRSNEKLFF